A single sample is the source of the 28 T cell receptor beta chains below, sequenced in a study of T cells in pancreatic ductal adenocarcinoma. The repertoire was sequenced with immunoSEQ multiplex PCR; TCRdb's copy has only in-frame clones and lacks some. The repertoire includes roughly 100,000 clones, around 96% of them detected once, and around 3.2% sits in the top ten. No neoadjuvant therapy was given to the selected pancreatic ductal adenocarcinoma patients before their surgery. The sample taken for sequencing was PBMCs. All receptors come from a human donor with pancreatic ductal adenocarcinoma.

The chain carries TRBV5-1 and TRBJ2-2; a possible D gene is TRBD1 (6 bases). V was pared by 4 bases and J by 2 bases, with 12 bases between. The CDR3 consists of 15 residues. Germline assignment: CDR1 SGHRS and CDR2 YFSETQ. The CDR3 protein is CASSPSDSNTGELFF. CDR3 nucleotide sequence: TGCGCCAGCAGCCCGTCGGACAGTAACACCGGGGAGCTGTTTTTT.

The J gene is TRBJ2-1, the V gene TRBV9, with TRBD2 matching over 9 bases. Trimming at V came to 0 bases and at J to 12 bases, leaving 10 bases not matched to a gene. CDR3 length: 15 residues. Germline loops: CDR1 SGDLS, CDR2 YYNGEE. CDR3 amino acids: CASSVVAGGPGMQFF. CDR3 DNA sequence: TGTGCCAGCAGCGTAGTCGCGGGAGGGCCTGGGATGCAGTTCTTC.

The V gene is TRBV6-1, the J gene TRBJ2-7; D ambiguous. This CDR3 contains 15 residues. The germline V gene has CDR1 MNHNS and CDR2 SASEGT. V was clipped by 1 base and J by 0 bases, with 10 bases between them. CDR3 sequence (DNA): TGTGCCAGCAGTGAAGGGAGAACCCCCTCCTACGAGCAGTACTTC. Amino acid sequence: CASSEGRTPSYEQYF.

This clone occurred once. The J gene is TRBJ2-2, the V gene TRBV5-4; 8 nucleotides match TRBD1. The CDR3 has 14 amino acids. The germline CDR1 and CDR2 sequences are SGHNT and YYREEE (reference sequence). The V and J ends lost 3 bases and 7 bases, in that order; junction bases with no gene match: 5. The CDR3 loop is CASSSRGLVGELFF. The CDR3 coding sequence is TGTGCCAGCAGCTCCAGGGGGCTGGTCGGGGAGCTGTTTTTT.

The rearrangement uses TRBV19 and TRBJ2-1; 9 bases fit TRBD2. The CDR3 length is 14 residues. V was pared by 6 bases and J by 3 bases, with 3 bases of the junction left unmatched. Germline loops: CDR1 LNHDA, CDR2 SQIVND (reference sequence). CDR3 sequence (DNA): TGTGCCAGTAGGCGGGAGGGCCTCTACAATGAGCAGTTCTTC. Residues: CASRREGLYNEQFF.

The chain carries TRBV28 and TRBJ1-5; TRBD1 is a possible D gene (6 bases). Trimming took 6 bases from V and 6 from J, leaving 15 bases between them. This CDR3 comprises 14 residues. Germline CDR1 MDHEN, CDR2 SYDVKM. The CDR3, as DNA: TGTGCCAGCAGCCAGACAGGAGACGGTCAGCCCCAGCATTTT. Translated, it gives CASSQTGDGQPQHF.

V and J are TRBV2 and TRBJ2-3; the D is unclear. CDR3 length: 12 amino acids. Germline V gene sequence: CDR1 SNHLY, CDR2 FYNNEI. V gave up 3 bases and J gave up 8 bases, with 9 bases separating them. CDR3 nucleotide sequence: TGTGCCAGCAGTGACCATACCGGTACGCAGTATTTT. It encodes CASSDHTGTQYF.

This clone was picked up one time. The rearrangement links TRBV7-9 to TRBJ2-5; D may be TRBD1 (5 bases). Germline V gene lookup returns CDR1 SEHNR and CDR2 FQNEAQ (reference sequence). V was pared by 4 bases and J by 4 bases, with 13 bases between. This CDR3 is built from 14 residues. This CDR3 is CASSSYQGRETQYF. The DNA for the CDR3 is TGTGCCAGCAGCTCGTATCAGGGAAGAGAGACCCAGTACTTC. Combining the CDR3 with reference TRBV7-9 and TRBJ2-5 gives the whole variable domain DTGVSQNPRHKITKRGQNVTFRCDPISEHNRLYWYRQTLGQGPEFLTYFQNEAQLEKSRLLSDRFSAERPKGSFSTLEIQRTEQGDSAMYLCASSSYQGRETQYFGPGTRLLVL.

The chain has TRBV19 and TRBJ2-7, with TRBD2 identical over 7 bases. The ends lost 2 bases at V and 1 base at J; junction bases unmatched: 2. Germline values: CDR1 LNHDA, CDR2 SQIVND (reference sequence). The CDR3 totals 14 residues. This chain's CDR3 is CASSIRGDSYEQYF. The CDR3 nucleotides are TGTGCCAGTAGTATACGGGGGGATTCCTACGAGCAGTACTTC. Looking up the rest from reference TRBV19 and TRBJ2-7 gives the full variable domain: DGGITQSPKYLFRKEGQNVTLSCEQNLNHDAMYWYRQDPGQGLRLIYYSQIVNDFQKGDIAEGYSVSREKKESFPLTVTSAQKNPTAFYLCASSIRGDSYEQYFGPGTRLTVT.

V gene TRBV10-3 combines with J gene TRBJ1-3; weak D call: TRBD1 (5 bases). Trimming left V 3 bases short and J 4 bases short, with 16 bases between. Germline CDR1 and CDR2: ENHRY and SYGVKD. CDR3 length equals 16 residues. The CDR3 here is CAISESTGTNGNTIYF. Here the CDR3 DNA reads TGTGCCATCAGTGAATCGACCGGGACTAACGGAAACACCATATATTTT.

CDR3 DNA sequence: TGTGCCTCTGAGGGGGCTGGCTACACCTTC. It is translated as CASEGAGYTF. V and J are TRBV28 and TRBJ1-2; 7 bases are a match to TRBD1. J was trimmed by 7 bases and V by 11 bases; bases with no gene match: 4. CDR1 and CDR2 from the germline V gene are MDHEN and SYDVKM. The length of the CDR3 is 10 residues.

The CDR3 nucleotides read TGTGCCAGCAGAGCGCCCGCTAGCGGAAATTACGAGCAGTACTTC. Its translation is CASRAPASGNYEQYF. The genes are TRBV28 and TRBJ2-7; TRBD2 matches 7 bases. The CDR3 covers 15 residues. Germline assignment: CDR1 MDHEN and CDR2 SYDVKM. The trim removed 6 bases at V and 4 bases at J, leaving 12 bases unmatched.

The chain carries TRBV29-1 and TRBJ2-3; D unresolved. The V end was cut by 7 bases, the J end by 4 bases, with 18 bases between. CDR1 is SQVTM and CDR2 is ANQGSEA in the germline V gene. This CDR3 is 14 amino acids long. The CDR3 loop is CSGAWRRQADTQYF. The CDR3 DNA sequence: TGCAGCGGAGCCTGGCGTCGGCAGGCAGATACGCAGTATTTT.

The table lists this clone with a count of one. V usage is TRBV6-1 and J usage is TRBJ2-3, with D maybe TRBD2 (5 bases). Germline CDR1 and CDR2: MNHNS and SASEGT. This CDR3 has 14 amino acids. The V and J ends lost 6 bases and 5 bases respectively, with 15 bases between them. CDR3 sequence: CASRPLGSLDTQYF. The CDR3, as DNA: TGTGCCAGCAGACCCTTGGGGAGCTTAGATACGCAGTATTTT.

The V and J genes are TRBV14 and TRBJ2-5; no reliable D call. This CDR3 spans 13 amino acids. V lost 0 bases and J 9 bases, leaving 11 bases between the germline ends. CDR1 and CDR2 (germline): SGHDN, FVKESK. The CDR3 is CASSQDPVAAQYF. The DNA for the CDR3 is TGTGCCAGCAGCCAAGATCCTGTCGCGGCCCAGTACTTC.

The chain couples TRBV9 to TRBJ2-2; 8 nucleotides match TRBD2. Germline V gene lookup returns CDR1 SGDLS and CDR2 YYNGEE. V lost 0 bases, J lost 7 bases, and 8 bases stayed unmatched. The CDR3 covers 16 residues. The CDR3 region is CASSVGAGDTGGELFF. CDR3 in DNA: TGTGCCAGCAGCGTAGGAGCGGGAGATACGGGCGGGGAGCTGTTTTTT.

The chain uses TRBV13 and TRBJ2-7; D possibly corresponds to TRBD1 (5 bases). The CDR3 loop spans 15 amino acids. CDR1 PRHDT and CDR2 FYEKMQ come from the germline V gene (reference sequence). With 6 bases removed from V and 0 bases from J, the gap between germline ends came to 15 bases. The CDR3 loop reads CASRRQTPSSYEQYF. The CDR3 coding sequence is TGTGCCAGCAGGCGACAGACCCCAAGCTCCTACGAGCAGTACTTC.

The V and J genes are TRBV18 and TRBJ2-7, with 8 bases that match TRBD2. Unmatched junction bases numbered 5, after V lost 4 bases and J lost 0 bases. Germline CDR1 reads KGHSH; CDR2 reads LQKENI. This CDR3 region has 15 residues. The CDR3 loop is CASSQLSGSSYEQYF. The CDR3 region has the DNA TGTGCCAGCTCACAACTAAGCGGGAGCTCCTACGAGCAGTACTTC.

The chain combines TRBV2 with TRBJ2-5, with D maybe TRBD2 (5 bases). Per the germline V gene, CDR1 is SNHLY and CDR2 is FYNNEI. With 6 bases removed from V and 6 bases from J, the gap between germline ends came to 14 bases. The CDR3 contains 13 residues. The CDR3 sequence is CASRTMSQKTQYF. The CDR3 DNA is TGTGCCAGCAGGACTATGTCACAGAAGACCCAGTACTTC. The full variable domain, in which reference TRBV2 and TRBJ2-5 provide the parts outside the CDR3, is EPEVTQTPSHQVTQMGQEVILRCVPISNHLYFYWYRQILGQKVEFLVSFYNNEISEKSEIFDDQFSVERPDGSNFTLKIRSTKLEDSAMYFCASRTMSQKTQYFGPGTRLLVL.

The chain has TRBV11-2 and TRBJ2-7, with a possible D match to TRBD2 (6 bases). V was trimmed by 4 bases and J by 2 bases, leaving 15 bases between them. CDR1 and CDR2 (germline): SGHAT, FQNNGV. CDR3 length equals 15 residues. The CDR3 bases are TGTGCCAGCAGCTCCCACACTAGCATCCCCTACGAGCAGTACTTC. Translation: CASSSHTSIPYEQYF.

In DNA form, the CDR3 reads TGTGCCAGCAGCGATCAGGGGTCTACTAACTATGGCTACACCTTC. Its translation: CASSDQGSTNYGYTF. J is TRBJ1-2 and V is TRBV5-8; D is perhaps TRBD1 (6 bases). Germline lookup yields CDR1 SGHTS and CDR2 YDEGEE. Trimming took off 4 bases at V and 0 bases at J, with 13 bases between the two ends. The CDR3 is 15 residues long.

DNA of the CDR3: TGCGCCAGCAGCTTCTTTTTGTCAGGGAACCGTTCTGGAAACACCATATATTTT. This gives the protein CASSFFLSGNRSGNTIYF. This rearrangement joins TRBV5-1 to TRBJ1-3, with TRBD1 as a possible D gene (5 bases). CDR1 SGHRS and CDR2 YFSETQ come from the germline V gene. The V and J ends lost 2 bases and 1 base respectively, with 19 bases between them. The CDR3 contains 18 residues.

The CDR3 here is CASSLDRDSEQFF. The CDR3 DNA reads TGTGCCAGCAGCTTAGATCGTGACTCGGAGCAGTTCTTC. The rearrangement uses TRBV11-3 and TRBJ2-1, with unresolved D. Germline CDR1 SGHNT, CDR2 YENEEA. V lost 0 bases and J 10 bases, leaving 10 bases between the germline ends. The length of the CDR3 is 13 residues.

Written as DNA, the CDR3 is TGTGCCAGCAGCCCCACAGGGAGCGCCGGGGAGCTGTTTTTT. This gives the protein CASSPTGSAGELFF. V gene TRBV2 combines with J gene TRBJ2-2, with a possible D match to TRBD1 (6 bases). V was pared by 6 bases and J by 6 bases, with 14 bases between. Germline CDR1 is SNHLY and CDR2 is FYNNEI. The CDR3 runs 14 residues.

The J gene is TRBJ2-2, the V gene TRBV6-5; weak D call: TRBD1 (5 bases). Per germline, CDR1 MNHEY and CDR2 SVGAGI. V was pared by 6 bases and J by 4 bases, with 6 bases between. This CDR3 has 12 amino acids. For the CDR3, the DNA is TGTGCCAGCAGCCAGGGCACCGGGGAGCTGTTTTTT. Translation: CASSQGTGELFF.

This chain links TRBV6-5 with TRBJ2-3, with D maybe TRBD2 (7 bases). Germline loops: CDR1 MNHEY, CDR2 SVGAGI. The CDR3 is 15 amino acids. Between the trimmed V and J ends, which lost 4 bases and 4 bases, there was a span of 15 bases. CDR3 sequence reads: CASSFAGEGADTQYF. The CDR3 DNA follows: TGTGCCAGCAGTTTCGCAGGGGAGGGTGCAGATACGCAGTATTTT.

The chain has TRBV18 and TRBJ2-2; D gene ambiguous. CDR3 length equals 14 residues. With 1 base removed from V and 0 bases from J, the gap between germline ends came to 3 bases. Germline values: CDR1 KGHSH, CDR2 LQKENI. CDR3 residues: CASSPQPNTGELFF. The DNA for the CDR3 is TGTGCCAGCTCACCACAGCCGAACACCGGGGAGCTGTTTTTT.

DNA of the CDR3: TGTGCCAGCAGTGGAGCGGACAGGGTGGCAGAGACCCAGTACTTC. It translates to CASSGADRVAETQYF. The V gene is TRBV28, the J gene TRBJ2-5; TRBD1 agrees at 8 bases. Unmatched junction bases numbered 9, after V lost 5 bases and J lost 4 bases. Per germline, CDR1 MDHEN and CDR2 SYDVKM. This CDR3 region has 15 residues.